The T cell receptor beta chain described here comes from a study of control samples from healthy donors and cancer patients. Generated by immunoSEQ multiplex PCR, the TCRdb table keeps only in-frame clones and is missing some. Counted here are some 200,000 clones, 75% to 95% occurring once; the ten biggest clones make up about 1.6%. There are 13 residues in the CDR3. Germline V gene data show CDR1 as MNHEY and CDR2 as SVGEGT. Unmatched junction bases numbered 3, after V lost 6 bases and J lost 2 bases. This receptor was obtained from a woman younger than 45 in good health. Sequencing used blood. The chain links TRBV6-2 or TRBV6-3 to TRBJ1-2, with 7 bases aligning to TRBD1. The CDR3 DNA is TGTGCCAGCAGCATAGGGGGCAACTATGGCTACACCTTC. Translation: CASSIGGNYGYTF.